The 7 T cell receptor beta chains reported below all come from one sample, sequenced in a study of patients and donors after allogeneic stem cell transplantation. TCRdb fed the RT-PCR reads into MiXCR, producing one record per CDR3 protein. The profile covers nearly 20,000 distinct CDR3 sequences, with approximately 5% appearing a single time and roughly 37% taken by the ten largest. Sequenced input: blood, either unsorted or a sorted T cell fraction (not recorded which). Receptor source: a human donor who was either an allogeneic HSCT recipient or a stem cell or donor lymphocyte infusion donor (not recorded which). It is not recorded whose cells these are; they may come from a transplant donor.

This clonotype has at least ten counts. The chain employs TRBV7-9 and TRBJ2-5, with a possible D match to TRBD1 (5 bases). The CDR3 extends over 14 amino acids. The V gene's germline CDR1 is SEHNR and CDR2 FQNEAQ (reference sequence). V was clipped by 5 bases and J by 3 bases, with 13 bases between them. This CDR3 is CASSPRTNEETQYF. In DNA form, the CDR3 reads TGTGCCAGCAGCCCCCGGACAAACGAAGAGACCCAGTACTTC.

This clonotype was recorded at least ten times. J is TRBJ1-2 and V is TRBV9; D unresolved. The CDR3 runs to 14 residues. V was pared by 0 bases and J by 1 base, with 7 bases between. Germline CDR1 and CDR2: SGDLS and YYNGEE. CDR3 in amino acids: CASSVGKGNYGYTF. The CDR3 coding sequence is TGTGCCAGCAGCGTAGGGAAGGGTAACTATGGCTACACCTTC.

This clonotype showed up just a few times. The chain couples TRBV10-3 to TRBJ1-6; the match to TRBD1 covers 8 bases. The CDR3 covers 15 residues. Trimming cost V 6 bases and J 7 bases; bases outside gene matches: 8. Per germline, CDR1 ENHRY and CDR2 SYGVKD. The CDR3 nucleotides read TGTGCCATCAGCCGGACAGGGCAGGGGAATTCACCCCTCCACTTT. This gives the protein CAISRTGQGNSPLHF.

This sequence joins TRBV6-1 and TRBJ1-2; 9 bases match TRBD1. This CDR3 has 15 amino acids. Per germline, CDR1 MNHNS and CDR2 SASEGT. V trimming: 5 bases; J trimming: 6 bases; junction bases outside the gene matches: 10. The CDR3 DNA reads TGTGCCAGCAGTCCCTGGGACAGGGTAAAGGATGGCTACACCTTC. Amino acids: CASSPWDRVKDGYTF.

V gene TRBV15 combines with J gene TRBJ2-2; 7 nucleotides match TRBD2. This CDR3 comprises 16 residues. V shed 3 bases and J 3 bases; nucleotides not matched to a gene: 7. Germline lookup yields CDR1 LNHNV and CDR2 YYDKDF (reference sequence). The CDR3 spells CATSSLERGDTGELFF. The CDR3 region has the DNA TGTGCCACCAGCAGCCTCGAGCGGGGAGACACCGGGGAGCTGTTTTTT.

This clonotype rates as medium-sized (0.01 to 0.1%). This chain joins TRBV29-1 and TRBJ2-1, with a possible D match to TRBD2 (5 bases). V shed 7 bases and J shed 3 bases, with 19 bases lying between them. The CDR3 totals 15 residues. Germline loops: CDR1 SQVTM, CDR2 ANQGSEA. This CDR3 is CSGISWTSRYNEQFF. CDR3 sequence (DNA): TGCAGCGGAATCTCTTGGACTTCTCGCTACAATGAGCAGTTCTTC.

This clonotype was seen at least ten times. J is TRBJ2-3 and V is TRBV7-2; no definite D call. V dropped 1 base and J dropped 6 bases, with 11 bases sitting between them. Germline V gene lookup returns CDR1 SGHTA and CDR2 FQGNSA. The CDR3 is made up of 14 amino acids. This CDR3 is CASSLELLADTQYF. DNA for the CDR3: TGTGCCAGCAGCTTAGAACTCTTGGCTGATACGCAGTATTTT.